The 30 T cell receptor beta chains below were found in one sample sequenced in a study of CD39 and CD103 CD8 tumor-infiltrating T cells. The data were produced by immunoSEQ multiplex PCR, yet TCRdb's version contains in-frame clones alone and is incomplete. This sample has more than 15,000 clones, with about 90% found just once. Source material: CD8+ T cells sorted from blood. Indicated subset: total memory CD8 T cells (CD45RA-CCR7+/-) from blood or uninvolved lymph node. The receptors shown here come from a human donor with head and neck squamous cell carcinoma.

V gene TRBV9 combines with J gene TRBJ2-1, with unresolved D. With 2 bases removed from V and 4 bases from J, the gap between germline ends came to 4 bases. This CDR3 is built from 12 residues. The germline gives CDR1 SGDLS, CDR2 YYNGEE. In nucleotides, the CDR3 is TGTGCCAGCAGCGTTGAGTACAATGAGCAGTTCTTC. This codes for CASSVEYNEQFF.

V gene TRBV15 combines with J gene TRBJ1-3; D may be TRBD1 (6 bases). Trimming cost V 10 bases and J 0 bases, with 10 bases left between them. This CDR3 region has 13 residues. Germline CDR1 reads LNHNV; CDR2 reads YYDKDF (reference sequence). CDR3 in amino acids: CAIPDSSGNTIYF. CDR3 DNA sequence: TGTGCCATCCCGGACAGCTCTGGAAACACCATATATTTT.

The V gene is TRBV18, the J gene TRBJ1-3; D may be TRBD1 (6 bases). The V and J ends lost 0 bases and 6 bases respectively, with 9 bases between them. Germline V gene sequence: CDR1 KGHSH, CDR2 LQKENI. This CDR3 has 14 residues. The DNA for the CDR3 is TGTGCCAGCTCACCACCGGACAGTCAAAACACCATATATTTT. It encodes CASSPPDSQNTIYF.

This rearrangement joins TRBV9 to TRBJ1-6; D is perhaps TRBD1 (5 bases). The germline V gene has CDR1 SGDLS and CDR2 YYNGEE. The ends were cut back, 7 bases at V and 9 bases at J, with 5 bases in the middle. This CDR3 contains 10 residues. CDR3 in amino acids: CASGGSPLHF. CDR3 DNA: TGTGCCAGCGGGGGTTCACCCCTCCACTTT.

DNA of the CDR3: TGCGCCAGCAGCTTGGGTGGGTGGAATGAGCAGTTCTTC. This encodes CASSLGGWNEQFF. The rearrangement links TRBV5-1 to TRBJ2-1; D gene unclear. V lost 0 bases, J lost 7 bases, and 8 bases lay in between. Germline values: CDR1 SGHRS, CDR2 YFSETQ. The CDR3 runs to 13 residues.

CDR3: CASSGQENTIYF. In DNA, the CDR3 is TGTGCCAGCAGCGGACAGGAAAACACCATATATTTT. This chain links TRBV9 with TRBJ1-3, with D possibly TRBD1 on 6 matching bases. Germline lookup yields CDR1 SGDLS and CDR2 YYNGEE. This CDR3 comprises 12 residues. The V gene lost 3 bases and the J gene lost 6 bases, with 7 bases spanning the gap.

The rearrangement uses TRBV6-6 and TRBJ1-1, with D uncertain. The length of the CDR3 is 14 residues. From germline, CDR1 is MNHNY and CDR2 SVGAGI (reference sequence). Between the trimmed V and J ends, which lost 7 bases and 1 base, there was a span of 13 bases. In nucleotides, the CDR3 is TGTGCCAGCACCTTCGATTTTACGAACACTGAAGCTTTCTTT. Translating gives CASTFDFTNTEAFF.

The chain is built from TRBV6-6 and TRBJ2-7; D gene uncertain. The CDR3 extends over 13 amino acids. Trimming removed 0 bases at V and 2 bases at J, with 5 bases between. Germline V gene data show CDR1 as MNHNY and CDR2 as SVGAGI (reference sequence). Here the CDR3 reads CASSYSYAYEQYF. In DNA, the CDR3 is TGTGCCAGCAGTTACTCGTATGCCTACGAGCAGTACTTC.

The gene calls are TRBV19 and TRBJ2-7, with D perhaps assigned TRBD1 or TRBD2 (5 bases each). This CDR3 has 13 amino acids. Deletions cut 5 bases from V and 3 bases from J, with 11 bases between. The germline CDR1 and CDR2 sequences are LNHDA and SQIVND (reference sequence). The CDR3 loop reads CASSRQRGYEQYF. The CDR3 region has the DNA TGTGCCAGTAGTCGCCAGAGGGGCTACGAGCAGTACTTC.

This clone was detected once. V and J are TRBV5-1 and TRBJ2-3; 7 nucleotides line up with TRBD2. The CDR3 is 14 amino acids. V lost 9 bases and J lost 1; bases outside the gene matches: 8. Germline CDR1 and CDR2: SGHRS and YFSETQ. Written as DNA, the CDR3 is TGCGCCAAGAGACGGGGGGAAGGCACAGATACGCAGTATTTT. Translated, it gives CAKRRGEGTDTQYF. The variable domain in full, with the rest retrieved from reference TRBV5-1 and TRBJ2-3, is KAGVTQTPRYLIKTRGQQVTLSCSPISGHRSVSWYQQTPGQGLQFLFEYFSETQRNKGNFPGRFSGRQFSNSRSEMNVSTLELGDSALYLCAKRRGEGTDTQYFGPGTRLTVL.

The rearrangement links TRBV7-9 to TRBJ1-2; no firm D call. V lost 5 bases, J lost 1 base, and 14 bases lay in between. The germline CDR1 and CDR2 sequences are SEHNR and FQNEAQ (reference sequence). The CDR3 contains 15 residues. The CDR3 DNA follows: TGTGCCAGCAGCCCTACAGACACCTTTAACTATGGCTACACCTTC. Its translation: CASSPTDTFNYGYTF.

The CDR3 DNA follows: TGTGCCAGCAGCGTAAGTGAAAGGGTTGAGACCCCCCCGCTGACCGGGGAGCTGTTTTTT. It specifies CASSVSERVETPPLTGELFF. The chain has TRBV9 and TRBJ2-2, with D unclear. The V end was cut by 1 base, the J end by 5 bases, with 27 bases between. CDR1 and CDR2 from the germline V gene are SGDLS and YYNGEE. The CDR3 covers 20 residues.

This chain's CDR3 is CASGTGMSTEAFF. In nucleotides, the CDR3 is TGCGCCAGCGGGACAGGGATGAGCACTGAAGCTTTCTTT. V usage is TRBV5-1 and J usage is TRBJ1-1; 9 nucleotides agree with TRBD1. After removal of 7 bases from V and 4 bases from J, the junction contained 5 bases not matched to a gene. This CDR3 is built from 13 residues. In germline, CDR1 is SGHRS, CDR2 YFSETQ. The variable domain in full, completed from reference TRBV5-1 and TRBJ1-1, reads KAGVTQTPRYLIKTRGQQVTLSCSPISGHRSVSWYQQTPGQGLQFLFEYFSETQRNKGNFPGRFSGRQFSNSRSEMNVSTLELGDSALYLCASGTGMSTEAFFGQGTRLTVV.

The V and J genes are TRBV6-1 and TRBJ1-5; 8 nucleotides align to TRBD1. The germline CDR1 and CDR2 sequences are MNHNS and SASEGT. The V segment lost 1 base and the J segment 7 bases; nucleotides outside the gene matches: 6. This CDR3 is 15 amino acids long. The CDR3 protein is CASSEVPNRGQPQHF. The CDR3 DNA sequence: TGTGCCAGCAGTGAAGTCCCCAACAGGGGGCAGCCCCAGCATTTT.

The rearrangement uses TRBV19 and TRBJ1-1; no definite D call. Trimming pared 0 bases from V and 2 bases from J, leaving 4 bases between. Per the germline V gene, CDR1 is LNHDA and CDR2 is SQIVND (reference sequence). This CDR3 is 13 amino acids long. The CDR3 loop is CASSIESNTEAFF. The CDR3 nucleotides are TGTGCCAGTAGTATAGAAAGCAACACTGAAGCTTTCTTT. Looking up the rest from reference TRBV19 and TRBJ1-1 gives the full variable domain: DGGITQSPKYLFRKEGQNVTLSCEQNLNHDAMYWYRQDPGQGLRLIYYSQIVNDFQKGDIAEGYSVSREKKESFPLTVTSAQKNPTAFYLCASSIESNTEAFFGQGTRLTVV.

This rearrangement joins TRBV29-1 to TRBJ2-2, with 11 bases matching TRBD1. V trimming: 7 bases; J trimming: 7 bases; junction bases outside the gene matches: 8. CDR3 length equals 14 residues. Looked up from germline, CDR1 is SQVTM and CDR2 is ANQGSEA. The CDR3 region is CSAQGQGDGGELFF. CDR3 sequence (DNA): TGCAGCGCCCAGGGACAGGGGGACGGCGGGGAGCTGTTTTTT.

V and J are TRBV5-1 and TRBJ2-2; D is unclear. The CDR3 extends over 13 amino acids. Trimming removed 2 bases at V and 6 bases at J, with 8 bases between. CDR1 and CDR2 (germline): SGHRS, YFSETQ. The CDR3 DNA sequence: TGCGCCAGCAGCTTAACTACGCCCGGGGAGCTGTTTTTT. This gives the protein CASSLTTPGELFF.

The chain couples TRBV9 to TRBJ2-3, with 8 bases fitting TRBD2. V was pared by 0 bases and J by 3 bases, with 12 bases of the junction left unmatched. Looked up from germline, CDR1 is SGDLS and CDR2 is YYNGEE. The CDR3 is 18 residues long. The CDR3 sequence: CASSVGPGAGGGTDTQYF. The DNA of the CDR3 is TGTGCCAGCAGCGTAGGCCCGGGGGCGGGGGGAGGGACAGATACGCAGTATTTT.

Here the CDR3 reads CASSLSWTYEQYF. The CDR3 nucleotides read TGTGCCAGCAGTTTATCGTGGACATACGAGCAGTACTTC. The rearrangement joins TRBV27 to TRBJ2-7; maybe TRBD1 (5 bases). CDR3 size: 13 residues. The germline gives CDR1 MNHEY, CDR2 SMNVEV (reference sequence). Trimming stripped 0 bases from V and 4 bases from J, with 7 bases between.

The chain employs TRBV9 and TRBJ2-1; no clear D. The CDR3 sequence is 13 residues long. The germline V gene has CDR1 SGDLS and CDR2 YYNGEE. V was trimmed by 0 bases and J by 6 bases, leaving 7 bases between them. Here the CDR3 reads CASSVGGVNEQFF. The CDR3 DNA reads as TGTGCCAGCAGCGTAGGCGGAGTCAATGAGCAGTTCTTC. The full variable domain, completed using reference TRBV9 and TRBJ2-1, is DSGVTQTPKHLITATGQRVTLRCSPRSGDLSVYWYQQSLDQGLQFLIQYYNGEERAKGNILERFSAQQFPDLHSELNLSSLELGDSALYFCASSVGGVNEQFFGPGTRLTVL.

CDR3: CASSSPDQQNIQYF. The CDR3 nucleotides are TGCGCCAGCAGCTCGCCGGACCAGCAAAACATTCAGTACTTC. The J gene is TRBJ2-4, the V gene TRBV5-1; D not certain. Germline-derived CDR1 and CDR2 are SGHRS and YFSETQ. V was cut by 3 bases and J by 5 bases, with 12 bases left in between. The CDR3 runs to 14 residues.

The V gene is TRBV9, the J gene TRBJ2-3; D not certain. V was clipped by 0 bases and J by 3 bases, with 5 bases between them. The CDR3 sequence is 13 residues long. Per germline, CDR1 SGDLS and CDR2 YYNGEE. The CDR3 loop is CASSVDGTDTQYF. The DNA for the CDR3 is TGTGCCAGCAGCGTAGATGGGACAGATACGCAGTATTTT.

The rearrangement joins TRBV7-9 to TRBJ1-1; D remains unclear. This CDR3 spans 17 amino acids. In germline, CDR1 is SEHNR, CDR2 FQNEAQ (reference sequence). V dropped 5 bases and J dropped 2 bases, with 21 bases sitting between them. The CDR3 here is CASSDWSLGLENTEAFF. CDR3 in DNA: TGTGCCAGCAGCGACTGGTCACTTGGGCTGGAAAACACTGAAGCTTTCTTT.

The V call is TRBV2, the J call TRBJ1-1; D gene ambiguous. The CDR3 length is 10 residues. Trimming shortened V by 0 bases and J by 9 bases, and 2 bases separated the two germline ends. CDR1 is SNHLY and CDR2 is FYNNEI in the germline V gene. The CDR3 DNA is TGTGCCAGCAGTGAAGCTCAAGCTTTCTTT. This sequence encodes CASSEAQAFF.

The chain is built from TRBV28 and TRBJ2-3; D is perhaps TRBD1 or TRBD2 (5 bases each). The CDR3 spans 13 residues. Looked up from germline, CDR1 is MDHEN and CDR2 is SYDVKM. V lost 6 bases and J 0 bases, leaving 7 bases between the germline ends. The CDR3 loop reads CASSRDSTDTQYF. CDR3 DNA sequence: TGTGCCAGCAGCCGGGACAGCACAGATACGCAGTATTTT.

J is TRBJ1-6 and V is TRBV6-4, with a weak D call TRBD1 (5 bases). The length of the CDR3 is 15 residues. The V gene's germline CDR1 is MRHNA and CDR2 SNTAGT. Trimming took off 2 bases at V and 8 bases at J, with 13 bases between the two ends. In nucleotides, the CDR3 is TGTGCCAGCAGTGACCAGGGAGGAGGCCATTCACCCCTCCACTTT. Translation: CASSDQGGGHSPLHF.

The V gene is TRBV2, the J gene TRBJ1-6; tentative D call: TRBD1 (5 bases). The germline V and J ends were trimmed by 6 bases and 6 bases, with 24 bases remaining between them. Germline V gene lookup returns CDR1 SNHLY and CDR2 FYNNEI. This CDR3 is 18 amino acids long. The CDR3 reads CASSDDLVETVSNSPLHF. CDR3 in DNA: TGTGCCAGCAGCGACGACCTTGTCGAGACAGTTAGTAATTCACCCCTCCACTTT.

This clone was seen a single time. This chain uses TRBV19 with TRBJ1-1; possibly TRBD1 for D (5 bases). The CDR3 runs 11 residues. V was trimmed by 9 bases and J by 5 bases, leaving 10 bases between them. Germline V CDR1 and CDR2: LNHDA, SQIVND (reference sequence). CDR3 protein: CASRWGTEAFF. CDR3 bases: TGTGCCAGCAGATGGGGGACTGAAGCTTTCTTT.

The genes are TRBV5-6 and TRBJ1-4, with D maybe TRBD1 (6 bases). V shed 2 bases and J shed 8 bases, with 13 bases lying between them. Germline loops: CDR1 SGHDT, CDR2 YYEEEE. The CDR3 is 14 residues long. The CDR3: CASSFFRGREKLFF. In nucleotides, the CDR3 is TGTGCCAGCAGCTTTTTCCGGGGGCGGGAAAAACTGTTTTTT.

This chain connects TRBV7-6 to TRBJ2-7, with TRBD1 as a possible D gene (5 bases). Germline-derived CDR1 and CDR2 are SGHVS and FNYEAQ. The germline V and J ends were trimmed by 5 bases and 0 bases, with 11 bases remaining between them. This CDR3 contains 14 residues. The CDR3 region is CASSHIDSSYEQYF. CDR3 coding DNA: TGTGCCAGCAGCCATATAGACAGCTCCTACGAGCAGTACTTC.